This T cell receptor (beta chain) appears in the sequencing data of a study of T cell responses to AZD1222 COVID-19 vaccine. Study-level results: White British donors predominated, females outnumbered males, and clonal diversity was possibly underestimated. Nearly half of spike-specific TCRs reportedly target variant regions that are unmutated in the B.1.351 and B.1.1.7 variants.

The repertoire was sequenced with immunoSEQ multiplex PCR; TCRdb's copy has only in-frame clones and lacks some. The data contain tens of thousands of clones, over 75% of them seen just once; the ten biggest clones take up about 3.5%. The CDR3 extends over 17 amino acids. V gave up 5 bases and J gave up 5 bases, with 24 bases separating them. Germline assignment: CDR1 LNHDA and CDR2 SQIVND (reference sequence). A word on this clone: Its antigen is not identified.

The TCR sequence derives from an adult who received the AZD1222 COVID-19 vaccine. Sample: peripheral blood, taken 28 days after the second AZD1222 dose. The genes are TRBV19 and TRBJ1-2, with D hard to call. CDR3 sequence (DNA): TGTGCCAGTAGTTCGCCGACGGGGATACCGGGGTTTTATGGCTACACCTTC. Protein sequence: CASSSPTGIPGFYGYTF.